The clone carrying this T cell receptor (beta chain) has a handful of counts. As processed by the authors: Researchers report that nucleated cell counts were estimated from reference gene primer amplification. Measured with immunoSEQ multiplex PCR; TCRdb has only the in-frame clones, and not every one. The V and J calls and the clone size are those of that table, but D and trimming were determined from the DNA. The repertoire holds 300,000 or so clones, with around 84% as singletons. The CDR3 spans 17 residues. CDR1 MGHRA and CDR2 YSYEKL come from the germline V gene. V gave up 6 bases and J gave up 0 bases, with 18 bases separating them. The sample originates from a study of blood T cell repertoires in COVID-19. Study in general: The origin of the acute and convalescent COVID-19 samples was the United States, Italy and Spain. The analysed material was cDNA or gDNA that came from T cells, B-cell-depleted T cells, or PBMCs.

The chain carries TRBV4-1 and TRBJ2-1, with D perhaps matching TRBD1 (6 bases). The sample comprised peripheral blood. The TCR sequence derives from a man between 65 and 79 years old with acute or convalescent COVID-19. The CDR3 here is CASSRQTGFNSYNEQFF. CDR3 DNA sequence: TGCGCCAGCAGTCGACAGACAGGATTTAACTCCTACAATGAGCAGTTCTTC.